Presented here are 19 T cell receptor beta chains from one specimen sequenced in a study of blood T cell repertoires in COVID-19. Assay used: immunoSEQ multiplex PCR; TCRdb lists only in-frame clones, some missing. The table lists approximately 180,000 clones, 87% of them singletons. Sequenced: peripheral blood. The origin of the receptors is a woman in her forties or fifties with acute or convalescent COVID-19.

The chain employs TRBV9 and TRBJ2-2; D possibly corresponds to TRBD2 (7 bases). This CDR3 has 15 amino acids. Trimming left V 4 bases short and J 4 bases short, with 14 bases between. Germline CDR1 SGDLS, CDR2 YYNGEE. The CDR3 loop is CASSPLGGATGELFF. The CDR3 DNA reads TGTGCCAGCAGCCCTCTAGGGGGGGCCACCGGGGAGCTGTTTTTT.

This chain joins TRBV24-1 and TRBJ1-5, with a weak D call TRBD1 (5 bases). The CDR3 is 13 residues long. Germline lookup yields CDR1 KGHDR and CDR2 SFDVKD. V lost 3 bases and J 7 bases, leaving 9 bases between the germline ends. The CDR3 loop is CATSDPGLQPQHF. The CDR3 DNA follows: TGTGCCACCAGTGATCCAGGGTTGCAGCCCCAGCATTTT.

This chain connects TRBV30 to TRBJ1-2; TRBD1 agrees at 7 bases. Germline V gene lookup returns CDR1 GTSNPN and CDR2 SVGIG (reference sequence). V dropped 4 bases and J dropped 6; count of bases not matched to a gene: 8. The CDR3 length is 13 residues. The CDR3 DNA follows: TGTGCCTGGAAGGGACAGTTCCCCAATGGCTACACCTTC. Translated: CAWKGQFPNGYTF.

This chain uses TRBV30 with TRBJ2-2, with 11 positions matching TRBD1. V lost 5 bases, J lost 4 bases, and 9 bases stayed unmatched. The CDR3 runs 16 residues. Germline V gene sequence: CDR1 GTSNPN, CDR2 SVGIG (reference sequence). The CDR3 here is CAWGKDRGQSTGELFF. In nucleotides, the CDR3 is TGTGCCTGGGGGAAGGACAGGGGGCAAAGCACCGGGGAGCTGTTTTTT. The full variable domain, with the rest looked up from reference TRBV30 and TRBJ2-2, is SQTIHQWPATLVQPVGSPLSLECTVEGTSNPNLYWYRQAAGRGLQLLFYSVGIGQISSEVPQNLSASRPQDRQFILSSKKLLLSDSGFYLCAWGKDRGQSTGELFFGEGSRLTVL.

This clone was seen a handful of times. The J gene is TRBJ1-1, the V gene TRBV30; 7 nucleotides agree with TRBD1. V lost 3 bases and J lost 6; bases outside the gene matches: 7. CDR1 GTSNPN and CDR2 SVGIG come from the germline V gene (reference sequence). The CDR3 has 13 residues. This CDR3 is CAWRIQGISEAFF. CDR3 DNA: TGTGCCTGGAGGATACAGGGGATCTCTGAAGCTTTCTTT.

The rearrangement links TRBV2 to TRBJ2-5; tentatively, D is TRBD2 (6 bases). CDR1 SNHLY and CDR2 FYNNEI come from the germline V gene. V lost 3 bases and J lost 5, with 19 bases in between. The CDR3 loop spans 16 amino acids. This chain's CDR3 is CASSDEGGTRTETQYF. The CDR3 coding sequence is TGTGCCAGCAGTGATGAGGGAGGTACGAGAACGGAGACCCAGTACTTC. The whole variable domain, remainder taken from reference TRBV2 and TRBJ2-5, is EPEVTQTPSHQVTQMGQEVILRCVPISNHLYFYWYRQILGQKVEFLVSFYNNEISEKSEIFDDQFSVERPDGSNFTLKIRSTKLEDSAMYFCASSDEGGTRTETQYFGPGTRLLVL.

V gene TRBV5-1 combines with J gene TRBJ2-3, with 8 nucleotides matching TRBD2. CDR3 length: 15 amino acids. V trimming: 10 bases; J trimming: 4 bases; junction bases outside the gene matches: 14. CDR1 is SGHRS, CDR2 YFSETQ, per germline. CDR3 residues: CASFLGGGPSDTQYF. The CDR3 region has the DNA TGCGCCTCCTTCCTCGGGGGGGGGCCATCAGATACGCAGTATTTT. The full variable domain, in which reference TRBV5-1 and TRBJ2-3 provide the parts outside the CDR3, is KAGVTQTPRYLIKTRGQQVTLSCSPISGHRSVSWYQQTPGQGLQFLFEYFSETQRNKGNFPGRFSGRQFSNSRSEMNVSTLELGDSALYLCASFLGGGPSDTQYFGPGTRLTVL.

The chain couples TRBV7-2 to TRBJ1-1; 8 bases are a match to TRBD1. The junction had 5 bases not matched to a gene; V was cut back by 0 bases and J by 5 bases. Germline-derived CDR1 and CDR2 are SGHTA and FQGNSA. The CDR3 consists of 15 residues. The CDR3 bases are TGTGCCAGCAGCTTAGCGGGCAGGGGGCAAACTGAAGCTTTCTTT. Protein product: CASSLAGRGQTEAFF.

This rearrangement joins TRBV18 to TRBJ1-1, with D uncertain. This CDR3 is 14 amino acids long. The V end lost 3 bases, the J end lost 1 base, and 9 bases lay between the germline ends. Germline CDR1 KGHSH, CDR2 LQKENI. The CDR3 loop is CASSPSYGNTEAFF. The CDR3 region has the DNA TGTGCCAGCTCACCTTCTTACGGGAACACTGAAGCTTTCTTT.

This chain joins TRBV21-1 and TRBJ1-6; TRBD1, as called in the table, went unchecked against the DNA. TRBV21-1 is recorded as a pseudogene. The CDR3 contains 17 residues. The CDR3 spells CASSSGQGVVYNSPLHF. The CDR3 DNA reads as TGTGCCAGCAGCTCAGGACAGGGGGTGGTCTATAATTCACCCCTCCACTTT.

The chain combines TRBV6-5 with TRBJ1-2; 7 bases fit TRBD1. This CDR3 is 15 amino acids long. Germline V CDR1 and CDR2: MNHEY, SVGAGI. Trimming took 6 bases from V and 4 from J; bases not matched to a gene: 11. The chain's CDR3 is CASRTAVTGAYGYTF. The CDR3 bases are TGTGCCAGCAGAACAGCCGTTACAGGGGCCTATGGCTACACCTTC.

The V gene is TRBV6-6, the J gene TRBJ2-4; tentatively, D is TRBD1 (6 bases). The V gene's germline CDR1 is MNHNY and CDR2 SVGAGI (reference sequence). Trimming pared 7 bases from V and 0 bases from J, leaving 10 bases between. The CDR3 has 14 residues. This CDR3 reads CASNTGLAKNIQYF. The DNA of the CDR3 is TGTGCCAGCAACACAGGGTTAGCCAAAAACATTCAGTACTTC.

The gene calls are TRBV11-2 and TRBJ2-5; 10 bases line up with TRBD2. Germline V CDR1 and CDR2: SGHAT, FQNNGV. The CDR3 is 15 amino acids. Trimming removed 3 bases from V and 5 bases from J; junction bases left unmatched: 6. CDR3 residues: CASSLASGGEETQYF. CDR3 nucleotide sequence: TGTGCCAGCAGCTTGGCTAGCGGGGGAGAGGAGACCCAGTACTTC.

This sequence joins TRBV11-2 and TRBJ2-1, with D tentatively TRBD2 (6 bases). The germline CDR1 and CDR2 sequences are SGHAT and FQNNGV. V was clipped by 2 bases and J by 9 bases, with 17 bases between them. The CDR3 is 15 amino acids. In DNA, the CDR3 is TGTGCCAGCAGCTTATCGACTTGGGGGGAGAGTGAGCAGTTCTTC. Translated: CASSLSTWGESEQFF.

The V and J genes are TRBV6-6 and TRBJ1-6, with unresolved D. The germline V and J ends were trimmed by 2 bases and 9 bases, with 5 bases remaining between them. The CDR3 has 12 residues. Germline CDR1 reads MNHNY; CDR2 reads SVGAGI (reference sequence). Here the CDR3 DNA reads TGTGCCAGCAGTTACGAGGGTTCACCCCTCCACTTT. It codes for CASSYEGSPLHF.

This clone was picked up one time. The chain combines TRBV6-5 with TRBJ1-2; D gene ambiguous. Germline assignment: CDR1 MNHEY and CDR2 SVGAGI. This CDR3 has 13 residues. V was trimmed by 0 bases and J by 4 bases, leaving 6 bases between them. Written as DNA, the CDR3 is TGTGCCAGCAGTTACTCCCAGATCTATGGCTACACCTTC. Protein sequence: CASSYSQIYGYTF.

This chain uses TRBV5-1 with TRBJ2-1, with a possible D match to TRBD2 (6 bases). Per germline, CDR1 SGHRS and CDR2 YFSETQ. V was shortened by 3 bases and J by 6 bases, with 10 bases between the two germline ends. This CDR3 comprises 13 residues. The CDR3 DNA follows: TGCGCCAGCAGCTGGGGACTGTCCAATGAGCAGTTCTTC. Its protein product is CASSWGLSNEQFF.

In its sample, this clone was seen a few times. This sequence joins TRBV9 and TRBJ2-2; D is unclear. Trimming cost V 4 bases and J 6 bases, with 4 bases left between them. In germline, CDR1 is SGDLS, CDR2 YYNGEE. CDR3 size: 11 residues. The CDR3 DNA sequence: TGTGCCAGCAGCCCGTCCGGGGAGCTGTTTTTT. As protein: CASSPSGELFF.

Concerning this clone: Other DNA sequences in this specimen translate into the identical CDR3. V gene TRBV5-1 combines with J gene TRBJ1-2, with D unresolved. This CDR3 has 13 residues. Trimming cost V 0 bases and J 3 bases, with 6 bases left between them. CDR1 is SGHRS, CDR2 YFSETQ, per germline. The CDR3 nucleotides are TGCGCCAGCAGCTTGGACGGAGACTATGGCTACACCTTC. As protein: CASSLDGDYGYTF.